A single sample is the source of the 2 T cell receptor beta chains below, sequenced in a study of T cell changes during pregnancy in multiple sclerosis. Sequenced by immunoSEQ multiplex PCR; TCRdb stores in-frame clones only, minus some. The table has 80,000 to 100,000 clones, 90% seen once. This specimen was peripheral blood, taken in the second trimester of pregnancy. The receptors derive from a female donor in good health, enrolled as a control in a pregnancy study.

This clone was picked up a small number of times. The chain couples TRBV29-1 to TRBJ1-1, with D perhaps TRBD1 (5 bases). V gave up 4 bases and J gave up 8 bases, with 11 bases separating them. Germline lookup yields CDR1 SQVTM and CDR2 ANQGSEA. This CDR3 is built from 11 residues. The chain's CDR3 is CSVVGAREAFF. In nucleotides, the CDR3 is TGCAGCGTTGTAGGGGCTCGAGAAGCTTTCTTT.

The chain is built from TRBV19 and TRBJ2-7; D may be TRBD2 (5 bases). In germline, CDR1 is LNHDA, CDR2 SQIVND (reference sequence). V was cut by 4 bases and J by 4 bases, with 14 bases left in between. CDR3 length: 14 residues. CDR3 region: CASSTTGRDYEQYF. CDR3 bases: TGTGCCAGTAGTACTACGGGCCGGGATTACGAGCAGTACTTC.